The present T cell receptor (beta chain) was sequenced within a study of cytomegalovirus exposure and HLA in healthy donors. For the study at large: The roughly 120 validation repertoires used the same platform as the 500 to 700 first-cohort repertoires, a later analysis reported. Whole-study findings and limits: While the bulk of TCR sequences proved rare, some public TCRs turned up in many donors.

Assay used: immunoSEQ multiplex PCR; TCRdb lists only in-frame clones, some missing. This table holds around 150,000 clones, approximately 89% found once. Comment on this clone: Antigen unknown.

The donors were members of the validation cohort, which comprised 120 subjects and was separate from the first cohort of roughly 700 subjects. This CDR3 comprises 15 residues. Trimming removed 1 base from V and 6 bases from J, with 13 bases in between. Germline V lookup: CDR1 LNHDA, CDR2 SQIVND (reference sequence). This receptor was obtained from a young man in good health and CMV-seropositive. Sequenced material: PBMCs. The chain recombines TRBV19 with TRBJ2-4; weak D call: TRBD1 (5 bases). The CDR3 loop reads CASSIGGRRGNIQYF. CDR3 sequence (DNA): TGTGCCAGTAGTATAGGGGGCAGGCGAGGAAACATTCAGTACTTC.